This T cell receptor (beta chain) was captured by sequencing in a study of long-term antiretroviral therapy in people with HIV. Study results and caveats: Clones that had undergone expansion before ART dominated the repertoire at all time points.

There was at least one pre-ART PBMC sample for each donor, plus at least two post-ART PBMC samples. HIV-positive participants were all treated in the United States. Researchers ran immunoSEQ v3.0 at survey level. Assay used: immunoSEQ multiplex PCR; TCRdb lists only in-frame clones, some missing. This table has some 16,000 clones, around 83% appearing once. Remarks on this clone: Its antigen is as yet unknown.

This TCR came from a woman between 35 and 50 years old with HIV. Sequencing was performed on unsorted PBMCs, taken 0.5 years after starting antiretroviral therapy.

CDR3 sequence (DNA): TGTGCCAGCAGCGTAGGGACTAGCGGACAAGAGACCCAGTACTTC. Amino acid sequence: CASSVGTSGQETQYF. The chain employs TRBV9 and TRBJ2-5; 10 positions agree with TRBD2. V was pared by 0 bases and J by 2 bases, with 1 base of the junction left unmatched. The germline gives CDR1 SGDLS, CDR2 YYNGEE. CDR3 length equals 15 residues.